This paragraph reports one T cell receptor beta chain. This sample includes further DNA sequences coding for the same CDR3. The data derive from a study of cytomegalovirus exposure and HLA in healthy donors. PCR amplification relied on 60 Vbeta primers (plus 13 Jbeta primers). The method was immunoSEQ multiplex PCR; TCRdb's version includes in-frame clones alone and lacks a portion of them. The sample table includes about 130,000 clones. What was sequenced was PBMCs. The sequence derives from a man in his forties in good health and CMV-seronegative.

The CDR3 region is CASSVEGGYNEQFF. The CDR3 DNA reads as TGTGCCAGCAGCGTAGAGGGGGGGTACAATGAGCAGTTCTTC. The chain is built from TRBV9 and TRBJ2-1; possibly TRBD2 for D (7 bases). The CDR3 has 14 amino acids. Germline CDR1 and CDR2: SGDLS and YYNGEE. Trimming took 0 bases from V and 4 from J, leaving 8 bases between them. Combining the CDR3 with reference TRBV9 and TRBJ2-1 gives the whole variable domain DSGVTQTPKHLITATGQRVTLRCSPRSGDLSVYWYQQSLDQGLQFLIQYYNGEERAKGNILERFSAQQFPDLHSELNLSSLELGDSALYFCASSVEGGYNEQFFGPGTRLTVL.